This T cell receptor beta chain stems from a study of cytomegalovirus exposure and HLA in healthy donors. In its sample, this clone was seen once. The CDR3 covers 13 residues. In germline, CDR1 is SEHNR, CDR2 FQNEAQ (reference sequence). V was pared by 11 bases and J by 2 bases, with 16 bases between. Only in-frame clones appear in the TCRdb table, and some are missing; sequencing was by immunoSEQ multiplex PCR. Altogether some 76,000 clones are present, around 94% being singletons, with the ten largest covering approximately 2.1%. The source material was PBMCs. The chain has TRBV7-9 and TRBJ2-7, with a tentative D call TRBD1 (6 bases). The source of this sequence is a young woman in good health and CMV-seronegative. The CDR3 DNA follows: TGTGCCTGCCGGCGGGCAGGGGCCTACGAGCAGTACTTC. Translated, it gives CACRRAGAYEQYF.